This paragraph covers one TCR beta chain sequence. Its antigen is currently unknown. Donors gave around 9.3 milliliters of peripheral blood apiece. The V gene's germline CDR1 is SGHRS and CDR2 YFSETQ. With 0 bases removed from V and 10 bases from J, the gap between germline ends came to 16 bases. CDR3 size: 14 residues. The data stem from a study of blood T cells in healthy people across ages. Notes on the study in general: Aged donors had fewer naive CD4+ cells and lower diversity than long-lived donors.

Alongside a J-beta primer mix, a sample-barcoded 5' primer served in a second PCR lasting roughly 6 to 11 cycles. Per sample, CDR3-containing paired-end reads numbered at least 2.5 million. TCRdb re-derived calls from the 5' RACE reads in MiXCR, one entry per CDR3 protein. The table lists about 1.1 million distinct CDR3 sequences, about two fifths of them singletons. Sequenced material: blood. The chain combines TRBV5-1 with TRBJ1-1; TRBD1 might be the D (6 bases). The origin of this receptor is a man aged 18 to 30 in good health. The CDR3 DNA follows: TGCGCCAGCAGCTTGGACGGTAGCAGGGGTGGAGCTTTCTTT. This encodes CASSLDGSRGGAFF.